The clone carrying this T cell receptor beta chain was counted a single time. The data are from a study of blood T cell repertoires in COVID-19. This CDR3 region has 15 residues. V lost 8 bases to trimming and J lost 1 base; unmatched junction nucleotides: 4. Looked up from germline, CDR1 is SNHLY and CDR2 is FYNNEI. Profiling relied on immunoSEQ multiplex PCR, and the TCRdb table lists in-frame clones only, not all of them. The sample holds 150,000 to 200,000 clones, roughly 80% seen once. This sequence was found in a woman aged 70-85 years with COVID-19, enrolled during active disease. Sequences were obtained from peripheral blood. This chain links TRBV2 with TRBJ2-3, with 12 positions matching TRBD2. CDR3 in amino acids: CASCRLAGGTDTQYF. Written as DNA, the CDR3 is TGTGCCAGCTGCCGACTAGCGGGGGGCACAGATACGCAGTATTTT.